Following are 4 T cell receptor beta chains from one sample sequenced in a study of OX40 agonist ivuxolimab in advanced cancers. Using immunoSEQ multiplex PCR, the repertoire was profiled, and TCRdb retains in-frame clones only, with some absent. The table shows about 38,000 clones, with 65% to 90% occurring only once. The sequencing used CD4+ or CD8+ T cells sorted from blood, collected in a trial of the OX40 agonist ivuxolimab. The receptors were sampled from an adult with an advanced solid tumor such as melanoma, head and neck, liver or kidney cancer.

This clone was counted a few times. The V call is TRBV6-1, the J call TRBJ1-1; unclear D gene. CDR1 is MNHNS, CDR2 SASEGT, per germline. Trimming stripped 3 bases from V and 0 bases from J, with 5 bases between. The length of the CDR3 is 13 residues. The chain's CDR3 is CASSDSMNTEAFF. The CDR3 bases are TGTGCCAGCAGTGACAGCATGAACACTGAAGCTTTCTTT.

The V gene is TRBV6-6, the J gene TRBJ1-1; the D is unclear. This CDR3 has 13 residues. The V gene lost 0 bases and the J gene lost 4 bases, with 6 bases spanning the gap. The germline CDR1 and CDR2 sequences are MNHNY and SVGAGI (reference sequence). This chain's CDR3 is CASSYSQATEAFF. DNA for the CDR3: TGTGCCAGCAGTTACTCTCAGGCCACTGAAGCTTTCTTT.

The gene calls are TRBV5-1 and TRBJ1-1; unclear D gene. Germline V gene sequence: CDR1 SGHRS, CDR2 YFSETQ. The CDR3 runs 16 residues. Trimming pared 0 bases from V and 0 bases from J, leaving 12 bases between. CDR3 sequence reads: CASSLAFGEMNTEAFF. The DNA of the CDR3 is TGCGCCAGCAGCTTGGCCTTTGGAGAAATGAACACTGAAGCTTTCTTT.

The chain combines TRBV9 with TRBJ1-1; no clear D. The V end lost 3 bases, the J end lost 7 bases, and 19 bases lay between the germline ends. CDR3 length: 15 residues. Germline V gives CDR1 SGDLS, CDR2 YYNGEE. The CDR3 loop is CASSDPSRDEGEAFF. CDR3 in DNA: TGTGCCAGCAGCGACCCCAGCCGAGACGAAGGTGAAGCTTTCTTT.